One T cell receptor beta chain is described in this entry. CDR1 and CDR2 (germline): MNHEY, SMNVEV (reference sequence). This CDR3 comprises 14 residues. V was trimmed by 3 bases and J by 5 bases, leaving 13 bases between them. The sample originates from a study of blood T cell repertoires in COVID-19. Across the whole study: Spain, Italy and the United States supplied samples that represented acute and convalescent COVID-19. T cells, B-cell-depleted T cells, or PBMCs supplied cDNA or gDNA.

In the study's own analysis: It was from reference gene primer amplification that nucleated cell counts were estimated. Clones were read by immunoSEQ multiplex PCR, and TCRdb kept only the in-frame ones, dropping some. V, J and clone size are taken as reported in that table, and D and trimming were inferred from the DNA itself. The repertoire holds about 100,000 clones, with over 80% as singletons. The sample taken for sequencing was peripheral blood. The sequence was obtained from an older woman with acute or convalescent COVID-19. The chain uses TRBV27 and TRBJ2-5; D might be TRBD2 (6 bases). The CDR3 DNA reads as TGTGCCAGCAGTTTTCGCGCGGGGTGGGAGACCCAGTACTTC. Protein: CASSFRAGWETQYF.